This T cell receptor (beta chain) was observed in a study of T cell repertoires in cytomegalovirus infection. Whole-study context: Both CMV infection and a matching HLA type were indicated by public TCR beta signatures. Notes on the study in general: CMV carriers having the relevant HLA were flagged by cumulative public TCR beta family frequency. Dominating the ex vivo response were HLA-C-restricted CMV-specific TCR beta clonotypes.

The length of the CDR3 is 13 residues. V was cut by 1 base and J by 5 bases, with 9 bases left in between. CDR1 and CDR2 from the germline V gene are SGHNT and YENEEA. One entry per CDR3 protein, called by TCRdb with MiXCR from the reads. The sample has 300,000 to 400,000 distinct CDR3 sequences; more than 8% are singletons. This clonotype was recorded many times. Its antigen remains unknown. Source material: PBMCs. The clonotype originates from a human donor in good health (CMV status not recorded). Some clones in this sample may be carry-over from other donors' samples. This sequence joins TRBV11-3 and TRBJ2-7; D not certain. CDR3 nucleotide sequence: TGTGCCAGCAGCTTAGCCAGTAGCCACGAGCAGTACTTC. It specifies CASSLASSHEQYF.